Each of the 25 T cell receptor beta chains below was sequenced from the same sample in a study of blood T cell repertoires in COVID-19. Generated by immunoSEQ multiplex PCR, the TCRdb table keeps only in-frame clones and is missing some. The repertoire holds just over 150,000 clones, roughly 82% seen once, with more than 7.5% in the top ten. The source material was peripheral blood. These receptors were obtained from a woman between 45 and 65 years old with acute or convalescent COVID-19.

The chain joins TRBV29-1 to TRBJ1-1, with 10 nucleotides matching TRBD1. Germline trimming cut 6 bases from V and 1 base from J; bases unmatched to any gene: 2. The germline gives CDR1 SQVTM, CDR2 ANQGSEA. This CDR3 spans 13 amino acids. CDR3 in amino acids: CSVGDRGNTEAFF. In nucleotides, the CDR3 is TGCAGCGTGGGGGACAGGGGGAACACTGAAGCTTTCTTT.

J is TRBJ2-1 and V is TRBV30, with 8 positions matching TRBD1. V dropped 3 bases and J dropped 6; count of bases not matched to a gene: 4. This CDR3 has 13 amino acids. The V gene's germline CDR1 is GTSNPN and CDR2 SVGIG (reference sequence). CDR3 amino acids: CAWRTTGGNEQFF. The CDR3 coding sequence is TGTGCCTGGAGAACTACAGGGGGCAATGAGCAGTTCTTC. The full variable domain, rest sourced from reference TRBV30 and TRBJ2-1, is SQTIHQWPATLVQPVGSPLSLECTVEGTSNPNLYWYRQAAGRGLQLLFYSVGIGQISSEVPQNLSASRPQDRQFILSSKKLLLSDSGFYLCAWRTTGGNEQFFGPGTRLTVL.

The chain joins TRBV5-1 to TRBJ2-7, with 8 bases fitting TRBD1. This CDR3 contains 14 residues. Germline V lookup: CDR1 SGHRS, CDR2 YFSETQ. V dropped 3 bases and J dropped 5; count of bases not matched to a gene: 7. The CDR3: CASSSGTGSHEQYF. The CDR3 bases are TGCGCCAGCAGCTCCGGGACAGGTTCGCACGAGCAGTACTTC. The entire variable domain, with the rest obtained from reference TRBV5-1 and TRBJ2-7, is as follows: KAGVTQTPRYLIKTRGQQVTLSCSPISGHRSVSWYQQTPGQGLQFLFEYFSETQRNKGNFPGRFSGRQFSNSRSEMNVSTLELGDSALYLCASSSGTGSHEQYFGPGTRLTVT.

The CDR3, as DNA: TGCGCCAGCAGCCAAGAATTCGAAACCCTTTCCGGAAAACTGTTTTTT. Translation gives CASSQEFETLSGKLFF. The chain joins TRBV4-3 to TRBJ1-4; D is unclear. The germline V gene has CDR1 LGHNA and CDR2 YSLEER. Trimming took 0 bases from V and 10 from J, leaving 18 bases between them. This CDR3 region has 16 residues.

V gene TRBV19 combines with J gene TRBJ1-2; TRBD1 aligns across 11 bases. The CDR3 is 16 residues long. CDR1 is LNHDA, CDR2 SQIVND, per germline (reference sequence). Losses at the gene ends were 5 bases for V and 0 bases for J; bases not matched to a gene: 5. The CDR3 loop is CASSPDRGPPNYGYTF. The CDR3 nucleotides are TGTGCCAGTAGTCCGGACAGGGGGCCCCCTAACTATGGCTACACCTTC.

V is TRBV7-8 and J is TRBJ2-2; 7 positions match TRBD2. Germline assignment: CDR1 SGHVS and CDR2 FQNEAQ. With V trimmed by 1 base and J by 5 bases, 4 bases remained unmatched. This CDR3 has 15 amino acids. CDR3 region: CASSLGTSITGELFF. CDR3 bases: TGTGCCAGCAGCTTAGGGACTAGTATAACCGGGGAGCTGTTTTTT.

This clone has a handful of counts. The chain combines TRBV5-1 with TRBJ1-2; 7 bases align to TRBD1. CDR1 and CDR2 from the germline V gene are SGHRS and YFSETQ. The CDR3 has 14 residues. The ends lost 0 bases at V and 8 bases at J; junction bases unmatched: 7. The CDR3 region has the DNA TGCGCCAGCAGCTTGGATGGACAGGACCGGGGCTACACCTTC. Protein product: CASSLDGQDRGYTF. Variable domain in full (rest from reference TRBV5-1 and TRBJ1-2): KAGVTQTPRYLIKTRGQQVTLSCSPISGHRSVSWYQQTPGQGLQFLFEYFSETQRNKGNFPGRFSGRQFSNSRSEMNVSTLELGDSALYLCASSLDGQDRGYTFGSGTRLTVV.

The CDR3 here is CASSQGLAGGNEQFF. The CDR3 nucleotides read TGCGCCAGCAGCCAAGGACTAGCGGGCGGTAATGAGCAGTTCTTC. The chain uses TRBV4-1 and TRBJ2-1, with 10 nucleotides matching TRBD2. The CDR3 contains 15 residues. With V trimmed by 1 base and J by 7 bases, 4 bases remained unmatched. CDR1 MGHRA and CDR2 YSYEKL come from the germline V gene.

The V call is TRBV6-6, the J call TRBJ2-7; D perhaps matches TRBD1 (5 bases). Germline CDR1 and CDR2: MNHNY and SVGAGI (reference sequence). This CDR3 is built from 12 residues. Trimming removed 2 bases from V and 5 bases from J, with 7 bases in between. CDR3 coding DNA: TGTGCCAGCAGTTACAGGGGCCACGAGCAGTACTTC. Protein product: CASSYRGHEQYF.

The rearrangement joins TRBV18 to TRBJ1-4; possible D gene TRBD1, 5 bases. V dropped 1 base and J dropped 3 bases, with 9 bases sitting between them. Germline V gene lookup returns CDR1 KGHSH and CDR2 LQKENI. The CDR3 contains 15 residues. This chain's CDR3 is CASSPLRQPNEKLFF. The CDR3 nucleotides are TGTGCCAGCTCACCACTTAGACAGCCTAATGAAAAACTGTTTTTT.

This chain connects TRBV5-4 to TRBJ2-3; maybe TRBD2 (6 bases). CDR1 and CDR2 from the germline V gene are SGHNT and YYREEE (reference sequence). V gave up 9 bases and J gave up 3 bases, with 11 bases separating them. The CDR3 totals 12 residues. This chain's CDR3 is CATRRETDTQYF. CDR3 nucleotide sequence: TGTGCCACCCGGAGGGAAACAGATACGCAGTATTTT. The full variable domain, rest sourced from reference TRBV5-4 and TRBJ2-3, is ETGVTQSPTHLIKTRGQQVTLRCSSQSGHNTVSWYQQALGQGPQFIFQYYREEENGRGNFPPRFSGLQFPNYSSELNVNALELDDSALYLCATRRETDTQYFGPGTRLTVL.

The genes are TRBV5-1 and TRBJ2-2; D might be TRBD2 (5 bases). This CDR3 is built from 16 residues. The germline V gene has CDR1 SGHRS and CDR2 YFSETQ. Trimming left V 0 bases short and J 2 bases short, with 11 bases between. The CDR3 bases are TGCGCCAGCAGCTTGGCGGCAGGAGGTAACACCGGGGAGCTGTTTTTT. As protein: CASSLAAGGNTGELFF.

The chain has TRBV11-3 and TRBJ2-1; D is unclear. The germline V gene has CDR1 SGHNT and CDR2 YENEEA. The CDR3 runs to 9 residues. Trimming took 9 bases from V and 13 from J, leaving 10 bases between them. CDR3: CARLFLQFF. Here the CDR3 DNA reads TGTGCCAGATTGTTTCTCCAGTTCTTC.

The J gene is TRBJ1-4, the V gene TRBV5-1; D uncertain. Germline-derived CDR1 and CDR2 are SGHRS and YFSETQ. The CDR3 is 14 residues long. V shed 0 bases and J shed 7 bases, with 10 bases lying between them. CDR3 nucleotide sequence: TGCGCCAGCAGCTTGGCTTGGGCGGGTGAAAAACTGTTTTTT. It codes for CASSLAWAGEKLFF.

V is TRBV5-1 and J is TRBJ1-4; possibly TRBD1 for D (5 bases). The germline V and J ends were trimmed by 3 bases and 5 bases, with 11 bases remaining between them. CDR3 length: 14 residues. Germline loops: CDR1 SGHRS, CDR2 YFSETQ. CDR3 bases: TGCGCCAGCAGCTCGACCCAGGGAAATGAAAAACTGTTTTTT. Amino acid sequence: CASSSTQGNEKLFF.

This chain connects TRBV12-3 or TRBV12-4 to TRBJ2-7; no clear D gene. The CDR3 totals 12 residues. V gave up 8 bases and J gave up 4 bases, with 12 bases separating them. DNA of the CDR3: TGTGCCAGCTCCCAGACTTTATACGAGCAGTACTTC. Translation: CASSQTLYEQYF.

In this sample, this clone turned up once. The rearrangement links TRBV27 to TRBJ2-7, with a tentative D call TRBD2 (5 bases). Germline CDR1 MNHEY, CDR2 SMNVEV (reference sequence). Trimming left V 6 bases short and J 3 bases short, with 12 bases between. This CDR3 is built from 13 residues. The CDR3 region has the DNA TGTGCCAGCAGCCCGCGGGCATTCTACGAGCAGTACTTC. It is translated as CASSPRAFYEQYF.

J is TRBJ2-7 and V is TRBV6-1; D gene ambiguous. V lost 0 bases and J 2 bases, leaving 8 bases between the germline ends. The CDR3 is made up of 14 amino acids. The germline gives CDR1 MNHNS, CDR2 SASEGT. The CDR3 spells CASSEALHTYEQYF. In nucleotides, the CDR3 is TGTGCCAGCAGTGAAGCTCTTCACACCTACGAGCAGTACTTC.

The chain joins TRBV18 to TRBJ2-7; a weak D match, TRBD1 (6 bases). The CDR3 is 13 amino acids. CDR1 and CDR2 from the germline V gene are KGHSH and LQKENI. V was trimmed by 5 bases and J by 7 bases, leaving 15 bases between them. CDR3 bases: TGTGCCAGCTCAAGGGACATAGCTACGGAGCAGTACTTC. Translation: CASSRDIATEQYF.

The V gene is TRBV5-1, the J gene TRBJ2-5; D is perhaps TRBD1 (8 bases). Trimming cost V 2 bases and J 4 bases, with 15 bases left between them. The V gene's germline CDR1 is SGHRS and CDR2 YFSETQ. This CDR3 has 15 amino acids. The CDR3 sequence is CASSFATGEGETQYF. In DNA, the CDR3 is TGCGCCAGCAGCTTCGCGACAGGGGAGGGAGAGACCCAGTACTTC.

This sequence joins TRBV30 and TRBJ2-6; D unclear. CDR1 is GTSNPN, CDR2 SVGIG, per germline (reference sequence). The CDR3 has 13 residues. Trimming pared 3 bases from V and 4 bases from J, leaving 7 bases between. The CDR3 loop is CAWRLAGANVLTF. The CDR3 region has the DNA TGTGCCTGGAGGTTAGCCGGGGCCAACGTCCTGACTTTC. Based on the CDR3 plus reference TRBV30 and TRBJ2-6, the full variable domain is SQTIHQWPATLVQPVGSPLSLECTVEGTSNPNLYWYRQAAGRGLQLLFYSVGIGQISSEVPQNLSASRPQDRQFILSSKKLLLSDSGFYLCAWRLAGANVLTFGAGSRLTVL.

The genes are TRBV7-2 and TRBJ2-7, with D possibly matching TRBD2 (5 bases). V was cut by 5 bases and J by 5 bases, with 22 bases left in between. The germline V gene has CDR1 SGHTA and CDR2 FQGNSA. CDR3 length: 16 amino acids. CDR3 region: CASSLPGFEGVHEQYF. The CDR3 DNA is TGTGCCAGCAGCCTCCCAGGTTTTGAGGGAGTACACGAGCAGTACTTC.

The CDR3 bases are TGTGCCAGCTCACAGGACAGGGGGTATCAGCCCCAGCATTTT. Residues: CASSQDRGYQPQHF. The J gene is TRBJ1-5, the V gene TRBV18, with 10 bases fitting TRBD1. Trimming removed 4 bases from V and 5 bases from J; junction bases left unmatched: 2. Per the germline V gene, CDR1 is KGHSH and CDR2 is LQKENI. The CDR3 has 14 amino acids.

The chain couples TRBV2 to TRBJ1-5; no reliable D call. The V gene lost 6 bases and the J gene lost 0 bases, with 12 bases spanning the gap. This CDR3 has 15 amino acids. Germline V gene lookup returns CDR1 SNHLY and CDR2 FYNNEI. The CDR3 is CASRADTFSNQPQHF. The CDR3 DNA sequence: TGTGCCAGCAGAGCAGACACCTTTAGCAATCAGCCCCAGCATTTT.

The rearrangement uses TRBV5-1 and TRBJ1-5, with TRBD1 as a possible D gene (6 bases). V was shortened by 4 bases and J by 7 bases, with 18 bases between the two germline ends. The CDR3 is made up of 15 amino acids. Germline-derived CDR1 and CDR2 are SGHRS and YFSETQ. The CDR3: CASSPGGLDLQPQHF. CDR3 sequence (DNA): TGCGCCAGCAGCCCGGGGGGGCTTGATCTCCAGCCCCAGCATTTT.